A single sample gave rise to the 11 T cell receptor beta chains below, sequenced in a study of CD8 T cells in ankylosing spondylitis. Notes on the study in general: For ankylosing spondylitis blood, a TCR beta motif of seven to nine highly homologous variants appeared characteristic.

TCRdb used MiXCR to reprocess the 5' RACE reads, holding one entry per CDR3 protein. The sample has about 800,000 distinct CDR3 sequences, roughly 12% seen once. Antigen specificity for these receptors is unknown. The sample was blood, either unsorted or a sorted T cell fraction (not recorded which). Receptors were obtained from a male donor with ankylosing spondylitis.

This chain joins TRBV12-3 or TRBV12-4 and TRBJ2-7; TRBD1 matches at 9 bases. The ends lost 6 bases at V and 3 bases at J; junction bases unmatched: 6. The CDR3 runs to 14 residues. CDR3 sequence: CASSLMTGGYEQYF. The CDR3 region has the DNA TGTGCCAGCAGCCTGATGACAGGGGGCTACGAGCAGTACTTC.

The chain combines TRBV18 with TRBJ2-5; D is undetermined. The germline V and J ends were trimmed by 2 bases and 2 bases, with 6 bases remaining between them. CDR1 is KGHSH, CDR2 LQKENI, per germline. The CDR3 runs to 13 residues. The DNA for the CDR3 is TGTGCCAGCTCACCAGCCAGTCAAGAGACCCAGTACTTC. It translates to CASSPASQETQYF.

The chain combines TRBV5-1 with TRBJ2-1; 11 nucleotides match TRBD2. There are 15 residues in the CDR3. Germline V gives CDR1 SGHRS, CDR2 YFSETQ. V shed 0 bases, J shed 9 bases, and the junction held 5 bases outside the gene matches. The CDR3 is CASSLETSGIGEQFF. CDR3 bases: TGCGCCAGCAGCTTGGAGACTAGCGGGATTGGTGAGCAGTTCTTC.

This clonotype has more than one count but fewer than ten. This chain connects TRBV6-1 to TRBJ1-5; 9 nucleotides agree with TRBD1. Looked up from germline, CDR1 is MNHNS and CDR2 is SASEGT. The CDR3 length is 15 residues. J lost 2 bases, V lost 6 bases, and 5 bases had no gene match. The CDR3 loop is CASSTTGGGNQPQHF. CDR3 DNA sequence: TGTGCCAGCAGCACCACAGGGGGCGGCAATCAGCCCCAGCATTTT.

In its sample, this clonotype was seen a few times. The CDR3 here is CASSLDHRLLSHTDTQYF. The CDR3, as DNA: TGTGCCAGCAGCTTAGATCATCGCCTCCTCTCACACACAGATACGCAGTATTTT. The V and J genes are TRBV11-2 and TRBJ2-3; no firm D call. This CDR3 contains 18 residues. Germline values: CDR1 SGHAT, CDR2 FQNNGV. The V end lost 0 bases, the J end lost 2 bases, and 18 bases lay between the germline ends.

This clonotype came up a few times. This chain connects TRBV7-2 to TRBJ2-2, with D unclear. The CDR3 has 13 amino acids. Germline V gives CDR1 SGHTA, CDR2 FQGNSA. Trimming cost V 2 bases and J 6 bases, with 7 bases left between them. The CDR3 reads CASSLRSAGELFF. DNA for the CDR3: TGTGCCAGCAGCTTAAGGTCGGCCGGGGAGCTGTTTTTT.

This clonotype was counted only a few times. The chain has TRBV7-3 and TRBJ2-3; D remains unclear. Germline V CDR1 and CDR2: SGHTA, FQGTGA. V was shortened by 1 base and J by 0 bases, with 8 bases between the two germline ends. This CDR3 contains 15 residues. CDR3 nucleotides: TGTGCCAGCAGCTTAAGCGTCTCTAGCACAGATACGCAGTATTTT. Translated, it gives CASSLSVSSTDTQYF.

This clonotype was seen a handful of times. V gene TRBV5-1 combines with J gene TRBJ2-2; D ambiguous. In germline, CDR1 is SGHRS, CDR2 YFSETQ. Deletions cut 6 bases from V and 2 bases from J, with 8 bases between. The CDR3 contains 13 residues. This CDR3 reads CASNPANTGELFF. CDR3 sequence (DNA): TGCGCCAGCAACCCCGCCAACACCGGGGAGCTGTTTTTT.

The chain uses TRBV5-1 and TRBJ2-1; D is possibly TRBD2 (5 bases). The V end was cut by 4 bases, the J end by 0 bases, with 17 bases between. The CDR3 length is 17 residues. CDR1 SGHRS and CDR2 YFSETQ come from the germline V gene. The DNA of the CDR3 is TGCGCCAGCAGCCGAACTAGGTTCACTCCCTCCTACAATGAGCAGTTCTTC. Translation gives CASSRTRFTPSYNEQFF.

Ten or more counts support this clonotype. The rearrangement uses TRBV2 and TRBJ2-3, with no clear D. Trimming cost V 3 bases and J 6 bases, with 7 bases left between them. CDR1 and CDR2 from the germline V gene are SNHLY and FYNNEI. The CDR3 spans 12 residues. CDR3 protein: CASSDRADTQYF. CDR3 sequence (DNA): TGTGCCAGCAGTGACAGAGCCGATACGCAGTATTTT.

In this sample, this clonotype turned up a few times. This chain joins TRBV5-4 and TRBJ2-1, with D tentatively TRBD1 (6 bases). The V gene's germline CDR1 is SGHNT and CDR2 YYREEE (reference sequence). V dropped 0 bases and J dropped 10 bases, with 20 bases sitting between them. The CDR3 is 16 residues long. CDR3 nucleotide sequence: TGTGCCAGCAGCTTGGCCGCAGGGGAACGTTCAAACGAGCAGTTCTTC. The encoded protein is CASSLAAGERSNEQFF.